This TCR beta chain was sequenced during a study of blood T cell repertoires in COVID-19 (dated by TCRdb to about 2020). Describing the broader study: Samples covering the acute and convalescent phases of COVID-19 were provided by collaborators in the United States, Italy and Spain. The material from the prospective study consisted of cDNA or gDNA derived from T cells, B-cell-depleted T cells, or PBMCs. Deeply sampled blood TCRbeta repertoires from subjects exposed to, actively infected with, or recovered from COVID-19 were included in the dataset. A freely available public database, intended as a resource for researchers studying the immune response to SARS-CoV-2, is where the repertoires were released. The samples were drawn from the first 160 participants of the ongoing ImmuneRACE study and from 1,200 or so subjects provided by 6 global collaborators. Nearly every sample came with metadata listing a de-identified subject ID, COVID-19 status, age in years and sex. Where HLA class I and class II types were available, the types were taken from metadata supplied by the sample provider, not from assay-based typing.

Enrolling through a virtual design, the prospective study's participants ranged in age from roughly 18 to 90 years and lived across roughly 23 United States geographic areas. In the prospective study, cohorts were assigned on the basis of participant-reported clinical history obtained from a screening survey and a study questionnaire. Exposed participants had been in contact, within 2 weeks of entering the study, with a person who had a PCR-confirmed or clinician-diagnosed case of COVID-19. Each participant in the prospective study had whole blood, serum and a nasopharyngeal or oropharyngeal swab collected by mobile phlebotomists. Prospective study participants could optionally give additional blood draws and questionnaires over an approximately 2-month period. Blood samples from the prospective study were shipped frozen or at room temperature prior to DNA extraction. To note about this clone: Its antigen has not been determined. Nothing much larger sits one base from this clone, and base qualities are not available.

The immunoSEQ Assay, a bias-controlled multiplex PCR, was used to amplify TCRbeta CDR3 regions from genomic DNA. Processing in the source paper ran as follows. Within the assay, amplification of reference gene primers was used to estimate how many nucleated cells each sample contained. To quantify the absolute abundance of each unique TCRbeta CDR3 rearrangement, sequence reads were collapsed and filtered. Productive Simpson clonality was computed per sample as the square root of Simpson's diversity index over productive rearrangements. TCRdb limited this immuneACCESS table to in-frame rearrangements with V and J called. A share of clones is missing; checked studies link under half to unresolved V genes, and the rest is unexplained. V and J calls and clone size follow that table, whereas D and trimming were derived from the DNA. The sample yields 110,000 to 150,000 clones; approximately 80% were counted once. The leading ten clones occupy 1.5% to 2% of the sample.

What the work shows at the level of the full study, not this receptor alone: The amount of clinical and demographic metadata varied by source and participant and was provided uncurated.

V gives up 1 base and J gives up 7 bases, and the segment between their germline ends measures 10 bases. There are 13 amino acids in the CDR3, from cysteine to phenylalanine inclusive. Left in the record is the CDR3 DNA by itself, 39 bases read in frame from the first base. Reading the germline V gene gives CDR1 SGHAT and CDR2 FQNNGV. The sequence is built from TRBV11-2 and TRBJ1-1, with the D gene call left open. The sequenced sample consisted of PBMCs or T cells enriched from blood (not recorded which). The clonotype originates from a woman aged 18-30 years who had been exposed to COVID-19. The DNA sequence is given as TGTGCCAGCAGCTTAGTTGCGGGGAATGAAGCTTTCTTT. Translated, this is CASSLVAGNEAFF.